This TCR beta chain was captured in a study of T cell changes during pregnancy in multiple sclerosis. Using immunoSEQ multiplex PCR, the repertoire was profiled, and TCRdb retains in-frame clones only, with some absent. Of 100,000 or so clones in the sample, about 94% were seen once. This clone was recorded once. J was trimmed by 5 bases and V by 2 bases; bases with no gene match: 3. The CDR3 length is 15 residues. Germline CDR1 reads SGDLS; CDR2 reads YYNGEE. The sequence was collected from a female donor with multiple sclerosis, enrolled in a pregnancy study. The J gene is TRBJ2-1, the V gene TRBV9; 11 nucleotides line up with TRBD2. The material was peripheral blood, obtained after pregnancy. CDR3 nucleotide sequence: TGTGCCAGCAGCGTCCTAGCGGGAGGCGACAATGAGCAGTTCTTC. It codes for CASSVLAGGDNEQFF.